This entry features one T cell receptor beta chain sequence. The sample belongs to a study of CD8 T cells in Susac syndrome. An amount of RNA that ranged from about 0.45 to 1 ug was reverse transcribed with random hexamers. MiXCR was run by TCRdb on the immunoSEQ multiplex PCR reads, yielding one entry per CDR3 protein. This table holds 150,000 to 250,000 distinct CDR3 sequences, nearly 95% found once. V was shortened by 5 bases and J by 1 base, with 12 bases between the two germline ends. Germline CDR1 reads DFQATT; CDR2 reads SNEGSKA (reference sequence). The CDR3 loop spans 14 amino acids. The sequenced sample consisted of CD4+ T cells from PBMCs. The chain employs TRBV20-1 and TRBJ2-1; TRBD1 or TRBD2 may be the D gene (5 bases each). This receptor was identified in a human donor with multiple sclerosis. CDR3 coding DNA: TGCAGTGCTGCCTCGGGGCGGTCCTACAATGAGCAGTTCTTC. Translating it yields CSAASGRSYNEQFF.